This record covers a single T cell receptor (beta chain). The data were taken from a study of blood T cell repertoires in COVID-19. The overall study: Collection of acute and convalescent COVID-19 samples took place in the United States, Italy and Spain. PBMCs, B-cell-depleted T cells, or T cells were the source of the cDNA or gDNA that made up the material.

Per the authors' pipeline: Scientists estimated how many nucleated cells there were by amplifying reference gene primers. TCRdb's copy holds only in-frame clones and misses some; the assay was immunoSEQ multiplex PCR. That table supplies the V and J calls and clone size; D and trimming were determined from the DNA. The top ten hold roughly 4.7% of the sample, which has approximately 120,000 clones, around three quarters seen once. This receptor was identified in a human donor in a cohort sampled during active or convalescent COVID-19. Sequencing used peripheral blood.

The CDR3 DNA is TGTGCCTGGAGCCGGGGGGTCCGATCCTACGAGCAGTACTTC. Residues: CAWSRGVRSYEQYF. The rearrangement links TRBV30 to TRBJ2-7; 7 bases align to TRBD2. Germline V lookup: CDR1 GTSNPN, CDR2 SVGIG (reference sequence). This CDR3 contains 14 residues. V gave up 3 bases and J gave up 1 base; unmatched junction bases: 6.